The rows below give T cell receptor beta chains drawn from one sample of a study of shared T cell receptors in the human thymus. Profiling relied on immunoSEQ multiplex PCR, and the TCRdb table lists in-frame clones only, not all of them. The sample carries about 660,000 clones, more than 75% recorded once. The same data also went into a second study, on human thymus T cells.

Sequences were obtained from thymocytes. All receptors come from a boy less than two years old with a congenital heart defect. The conserved cysteine and the conserved F or W are not part of the CDR3 here. Fields, in order: V gene, CDR3 length, J gene, CDR3 protein.

V: TRBV11-2
length: 13
J: TRBJ2-7
CDR3: ASSPKVSGSFEQY

V: TRBV11-2
length: 15
J: TRBJ2-3
CDR3: ASSPQKRQGDTDTQY

V: TRBV23-1
length: 11
J: TRBJ2-7
CDR3: ASIQGGDYEQY

V: TRBV14
length: 16
J: TRBJ1-3
CDR3: ASSQEGATGGRGNTIY

V: TRBV12-5
length: 16
J: TRBJ1-2
CDR3: ASGLKGQGDAGGYGYT

V: TRBV7-7
length: 12
J: TRBJ1-2
CDR3: ASSFDRENYGYT

V: TRBV6-5
length: 12
J: TRBJ2-7
CDR3: ASRTGQGTYEQY

V: TRBV4-3
length: 11
J: TRBJ1-4
CDR3: ASSGPDNEKLF

V: TRBV7-2
length: 14
J: TRBJ2-7
CDR3: ASSPRTSGRPSEQY

V: TRBV7-7
length: 15
J: TRBJ2-1
CDR3: ASSHFPGLDSYNEQF

V: TRBV25-1
length: 12
J: TRBJ2-3
CDR3: ASSDMGRGDTQY

V: TRBV19
length: 12
J: TRBJ2-7
CDR3: ASSIGGLSYEQY

V: TRBV10-3
length: 11
J: TRBJ1-2
CDR3: AISDREASGYT

V: TRBV28
length: 13
J: TRBJ2-1
CDR3: ASSFGLAGGGEQF

V: TRBV7-8
length: 17
J: TRBJ2-3
CDR3: ASSPGTSGRAWDTDTQY

V: TRBV30
length: 13
J: TRBJ1-1
CDR3: AWSVPTGGRPEAF

V: TRBV28
length: 12
J: TRBJ2-7
CDR3: ASRFRGFPYEQY

V: TRBV27
length: 16
J: TRBJ2-7
CDR3: ASTTGGQTTLISYEQY

V: TRBV7-7
length: 13
J: TRBJ1-5
CDR3: ASSPGQGKDQPQH

V: TRBV6-5
length: 13
J: TRBJ1-2
CDR3: ASSYSQGQDYGYT

V: TRBV11-2
length: 14
J: TRBJ2-7
CDR3: ASSPDPGWGGYEQY

V: TRBV29-1
length: 13
J: TRBJ1-3
CDR3: SALDRGWSGNTIY

V: TRBV9
length: 11
J: TRBJ2-7
CDR3: ASSGGGSDEQY

V: TRBV27
length: 15
J: TRBJ1-1
CDR3: ASSLFGQELSNTEAF

V: TRBV5-6
length: 15
J: TRBJ2-7
CDR3: ASSLIGLAGDSYEQY

V: TRBV9
length: 13
J: TRBJ1-4
CDR3: ASSPRTEDTEKLF

V: TRBV5-1
length: 14
J: TRBJ2-6
CDR3: ASSLQGASGANVLT

V: TRBV5-4
length: 10
J: TRBJ2-2
CDR3: ASSPSPGELF

V: TRBV5-1
length: 13
J: TRBJ2-1
CDR3: ASSLDGQHLNEQF

V: TRBV5-5
length: 13
J: TRBJ2-1
CDR3: ASSLLGGTYNEQF

V: TRBV4-2
length: 12
J: TRBJ2-6
CDR3: ATNRGSGANVLT

V: TRBV6-4
length: 13
J: TRBJ2-1
CDR3: ASSAKGLSVGEQF

V: TRBV7-8
length: 14
J: TRBJ2-3
CDR3: ASSFNLAGGPDTQY

V: TRBV14
length: 13
J: TRBJ1-4
CDR3: ASSHSGAWNEKLF

V: TRBV19
length: 15
J: TRBJ1-5
CDR3: ASSIVPPGLSNQPQH

V: TRBV30
length: 10
J: TRBJ1-2
CDR3: AEEALSYGYT

V: TRBV28
length: 11
J: TRBJ2-2
CDR3: ASSPPTGGELF

V: TRBV29-1
length: 14
J: TRBJ2-1
CDR3: SVEDLRLAGANEQF

V: TRBV5-4
length: 13
J: TRBJ2-5
CDR3: ASSLAAGDRETQY

V: TRBV9
length: 14
J: TRBJ2-2
CDR3: ASSVWGLSNTGELF

V: TRBV5-4
length: 12
J: TRBJ2-5
CDR3: ASSLGSFQETQY

V: TRBV4-3
length: 13
J: TRBJ2-2
CDR3: ASRSGLENTGELF

V: TRBV4-3
length: 14
J: TRBJ2-1
CDR3: ASSQDRREGKNEQF

V: TRBV7-2
length: 14
J: TRBJ1-3
CDR3: ASSFHTTGFGNTIY

V: TRBV6-1
length: 16
J: TRBJ1-3
CDR3: ASSEAGQAENSGNTIY

V: TRBV5-1
length: 15
J: TRBJ2-5
CDR3: ASRTAGLAGVEETQY

V: TRBV10-1
length: 11
J: TRBJ1-5
CDR3: ASSESEGQPQH